These T cell receptor beta chains were read from a single sample in a study of T cell clonotyping in hematopoietic cell transplantation. Measured with immunoSEQ multiplex PCR; TCRdb has only the in-frame clones, and not every one. This sample has about 17,000 clones; about 83% occur once, and the top ten carry about 4%. Sequences were derived from PBMCs, sampled 100 days after allogeneic stem cell transplant. All receptors derive from a male patient aged 55-69 years who had an allogeneic stem cell transplant from a related donor, so the T cells may come from the graft donor. Some clones in this sample may be carry-over from other donors' samples. Both conserved end residues are part of each CDR3. A D gene is named only where the DNA matches it firmly. Clone sizes are given selectively: once, few, many, or a class where the clone is expanded.

size,D,J,V,DNA,CDR3
-,-,TRBJ2-6,TRBV5-8,TGTGCCAGCAGTCCTAGGAGGGGGCTTGGGGCCAACGTCCTGACTTTC,CASSPRRGLGANVLTF
once,TRBD2,TRBJ2-3,TRBV6-4,TGTGCCAGCGGGGAGCGGGGGGATACAGATACGCAGTATTTT,CASGERGDTDTQYF
-,-,TRBJ1-4,TRBV4-2,TGTGCCAGCAGCCAGGGGGCAACTAATGAAAAACTGTTTTTT,CASSQGATNEKLFF
-,-,TRBJ1-3,TRBV19,TGTGCCAGTAGTATCCGAGCTGGAAACACCATATATTTT,CASSIRAGNTIYF
-,TRBD1,TRBJ2-5,TRBV7-6,TGTGCCAGCAGCTTTAACCCAACACGGACAGGAAGCCGGGAAGAGACCCAGTACTTC,CASSFNPTRTGSREETQYF
-,-,TRBJ1-1,TRBV6-1,TGTGCCAGCAGCCCCAGGGCGGTGAGTACTGAAGCTTTCTTT,CASSPRAVSTEAFF
-,TRBD2,TRBJ2-2,TRBV9,TGTGCCAGCAGCCCCGGGGGGTCCAACACCGGGGAGCTGTTTTTT,CASSPGGSNTGELFF
-,-,TRBJ1-1,TRBV7-9,TGTGCCAGCAGCGTGGACGGGAACACTGAAGCTTTCTTT,CASSVDGNTEAFF
-,TRBD1,TRBJ1-6,TRBV9,TGTGCCAGCAGCGCCGGGACAGGGGATTCACCCCTCCACTTT,CASSAGTGDSPLHF
-,-,TRBJ1-4,TRBV2,TGTGCCGTCCGTGGGGAGCCGGGGGAAAAACTGTTTTTT,CAVRGEPGEKLFF